This TCR beta chain was sequenced for a study of blood T cell repertoires in COVID-19. Overall study context: T cells, B-cell-depleted T cells, or PBMCs provided the cDNA or gDNA that served as material.

Germline trimming cut 6 bases from V and 10 bases from J; bases unmatched to any gene: 6. The CDR3 runs 12 residues. CDR1 MNHEY and CDR2 SMNVEV come from the germline V gene (reference sequence). Clones were read by immunoSEQ multiplex PCR, and TCRdb kept only the in-frame ones, dropping some. The sample yields tens of thousands of clones, approximately 85% seen once. The sample taken for sequencing was peripheral blood. J is TRBJ2-5 and V is TRBV27; 9 nucleotides line up with TRBD1. This receptor was taken from a human donor in a cohort sampled during active COVID-19. The CDR3 DNA reads TGTGCCAGCAGCACAGGGGGCTGGGGCCAGTACTTC. It specifies CASSTGGWGQYF.